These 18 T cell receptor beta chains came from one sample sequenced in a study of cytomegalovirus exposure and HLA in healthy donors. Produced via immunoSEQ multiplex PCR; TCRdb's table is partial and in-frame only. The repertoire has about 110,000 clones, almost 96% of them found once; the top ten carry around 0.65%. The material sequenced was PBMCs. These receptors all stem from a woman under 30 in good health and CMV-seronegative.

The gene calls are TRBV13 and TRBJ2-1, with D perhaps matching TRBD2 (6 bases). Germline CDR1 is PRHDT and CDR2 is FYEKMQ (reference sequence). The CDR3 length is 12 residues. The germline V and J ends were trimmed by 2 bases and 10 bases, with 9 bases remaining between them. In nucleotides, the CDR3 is TGTGCCAGCAGCTTATGGGGGGAGGAGCAGTTCTTC. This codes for CASSLWGEEQFF.

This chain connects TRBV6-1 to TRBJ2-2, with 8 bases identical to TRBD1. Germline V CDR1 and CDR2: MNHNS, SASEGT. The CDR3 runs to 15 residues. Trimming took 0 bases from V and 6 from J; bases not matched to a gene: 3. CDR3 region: CASSEAYRGSGELFF. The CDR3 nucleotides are TGTGCCAGCAGTGAAGCGTACAGGGGGTCCGGGGAGCTGTTTTTT.

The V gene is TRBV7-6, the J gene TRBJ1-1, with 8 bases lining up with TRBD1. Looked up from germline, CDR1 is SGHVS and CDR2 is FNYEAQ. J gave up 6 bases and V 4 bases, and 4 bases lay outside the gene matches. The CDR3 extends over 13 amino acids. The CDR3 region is CASSSTGDAEAFF. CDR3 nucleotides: TGTGCCAGCAGCTCGACAGGGGACGCTGAAGCTTTCTTT.

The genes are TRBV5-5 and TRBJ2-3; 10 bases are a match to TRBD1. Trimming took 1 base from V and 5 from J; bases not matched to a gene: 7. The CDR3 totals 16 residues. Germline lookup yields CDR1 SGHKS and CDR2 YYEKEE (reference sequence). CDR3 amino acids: CASSLPMTGGVDTQYF. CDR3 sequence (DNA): TGTGCCAGCAGCTTGCCCATGACAGGGGGCGTAGATACGCAGTATTTT.

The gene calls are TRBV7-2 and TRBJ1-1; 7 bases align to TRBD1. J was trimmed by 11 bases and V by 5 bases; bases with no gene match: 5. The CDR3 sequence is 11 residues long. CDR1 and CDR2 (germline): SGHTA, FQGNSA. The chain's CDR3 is CASSPGTEAFF. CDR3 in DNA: TGTGCCAGCAGCCCGGGGACAGAGGCTTTCTTT.

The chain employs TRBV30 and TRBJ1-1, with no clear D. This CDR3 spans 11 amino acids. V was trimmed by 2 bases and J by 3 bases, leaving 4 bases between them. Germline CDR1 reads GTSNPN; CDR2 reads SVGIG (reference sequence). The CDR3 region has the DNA TGTGCCTGGAGTCCGTACACTGAAGCTTTCTTT. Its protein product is CAWSPYTEAFF.

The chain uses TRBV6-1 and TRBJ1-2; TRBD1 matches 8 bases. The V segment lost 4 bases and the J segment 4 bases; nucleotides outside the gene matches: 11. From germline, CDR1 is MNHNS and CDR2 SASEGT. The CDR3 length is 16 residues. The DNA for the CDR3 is TGTGCCAGCAGTGTAAAAACCGGACAGGGCCTCTATGGCTACACCTTC. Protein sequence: CASSVKTGQGLYGYTF.

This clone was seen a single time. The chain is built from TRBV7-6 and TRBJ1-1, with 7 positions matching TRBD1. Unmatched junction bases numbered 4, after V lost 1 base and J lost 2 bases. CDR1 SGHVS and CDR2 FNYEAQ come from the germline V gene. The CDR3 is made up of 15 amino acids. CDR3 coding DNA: TGTGCCAGCAGCTTAGGTGAGGGGGCCAACACTGAAGCTTTCTTT. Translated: CASSLGEGANTEAFF.

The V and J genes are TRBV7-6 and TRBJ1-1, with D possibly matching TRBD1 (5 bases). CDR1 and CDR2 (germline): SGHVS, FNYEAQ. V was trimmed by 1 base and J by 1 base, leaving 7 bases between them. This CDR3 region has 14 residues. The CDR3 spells CASSLEQANTEAFF. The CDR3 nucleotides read TGTGCCAGCAGCTTAGAACAGGCGAACACTGAAGCTTTCTTT.

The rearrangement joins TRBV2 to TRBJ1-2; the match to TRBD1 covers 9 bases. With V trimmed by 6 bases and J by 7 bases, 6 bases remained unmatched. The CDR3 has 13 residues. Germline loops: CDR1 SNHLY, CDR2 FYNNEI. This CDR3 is CASRTGTGFGYTF. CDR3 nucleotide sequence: TGTGCCAGCAGGACGGGGACAGGGTTTGGCTACACCTTC.

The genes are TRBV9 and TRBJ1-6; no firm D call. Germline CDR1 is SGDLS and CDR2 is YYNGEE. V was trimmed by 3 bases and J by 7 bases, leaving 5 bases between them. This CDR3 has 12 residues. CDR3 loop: CASSAQNSPLHF. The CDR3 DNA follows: TGTGCCAGCAGCGCACAGAATTCACCCCTCCACTTT. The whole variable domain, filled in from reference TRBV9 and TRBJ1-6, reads DSGVTQTPKHLITATGQRVTLRCSPRSGDLSVYWYQQSLDQGLQFLIQYYNGEERAKGNILERFSAQQFPDLHSELNLSSLELGDSALYFCASSAQNSPLHFGNGTRLTVT.

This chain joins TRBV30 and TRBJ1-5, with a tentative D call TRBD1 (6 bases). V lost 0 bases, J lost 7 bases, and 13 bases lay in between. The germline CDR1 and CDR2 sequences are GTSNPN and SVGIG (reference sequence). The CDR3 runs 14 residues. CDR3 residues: CAWSVGGVRQPQHF. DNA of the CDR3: TGTGCCTGGAGTGTAGGGGGGGTACGGCAGCCCCAGCATTTT.

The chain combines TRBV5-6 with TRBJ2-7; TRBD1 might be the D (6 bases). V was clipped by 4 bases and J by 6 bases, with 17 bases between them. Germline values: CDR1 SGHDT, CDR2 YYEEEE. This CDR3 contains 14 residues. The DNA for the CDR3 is TGTGCCAGCAGCCTGGGCCTTAGGGGGTCCGAGCAGTACTTC. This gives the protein CASSLGLRGSEQYF.

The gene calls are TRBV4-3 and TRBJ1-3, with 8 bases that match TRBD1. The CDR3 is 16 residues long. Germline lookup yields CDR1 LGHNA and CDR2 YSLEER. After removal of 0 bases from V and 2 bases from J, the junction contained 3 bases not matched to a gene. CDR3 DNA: TGCGCCAGCAGCCAAGACCCCAGGGGGCCTGGAAACACCATATATTTT. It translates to CASSQDPRGPGNTIYF.

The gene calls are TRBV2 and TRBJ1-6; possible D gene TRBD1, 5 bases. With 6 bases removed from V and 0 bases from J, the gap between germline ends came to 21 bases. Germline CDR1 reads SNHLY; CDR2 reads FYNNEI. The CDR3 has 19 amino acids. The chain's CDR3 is CASSHGGTAPSSYNSPLHF. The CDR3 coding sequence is TGTGCCAGCAGCCACGGGGGGACGGCGCCAAGCTCCTATAATTCACCCCTCCACTTT.

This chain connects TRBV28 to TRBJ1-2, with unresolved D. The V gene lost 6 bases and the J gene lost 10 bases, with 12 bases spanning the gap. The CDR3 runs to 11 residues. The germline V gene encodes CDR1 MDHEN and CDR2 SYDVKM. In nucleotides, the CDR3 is TGTGCCAGCAGATTTGGAGGGAACTACACCTTC. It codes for CASRFGGNYTF.

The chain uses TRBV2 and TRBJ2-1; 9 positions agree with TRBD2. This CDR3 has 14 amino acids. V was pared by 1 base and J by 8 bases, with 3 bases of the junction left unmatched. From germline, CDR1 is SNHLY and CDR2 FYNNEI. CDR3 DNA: TGTGCCAGCAGTGAAGTGGAGCGGGGGGATGAGCAGTTCTTC. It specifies CASSEVERGDEQFF.

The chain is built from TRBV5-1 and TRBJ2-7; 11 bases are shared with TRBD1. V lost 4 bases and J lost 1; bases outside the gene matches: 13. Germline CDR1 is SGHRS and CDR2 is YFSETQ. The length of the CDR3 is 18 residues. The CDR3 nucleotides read TGCGCCAGCAGCCGAAGGACAGGGGGCGAGAGAGGATCCTACGAGCAGTACTTC. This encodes CASSRRTGGERGSYEQYF.